This T cell receptor beta chain was sequenced in a study of control samples from healthy donors and cancer patients. Sequenced by immunoSEQ multiplex PCR; TCRdb stores in-frame clones only, minus some. Of approximately 52,000 clones listed, roughly 90% were seen once; the top ten hold over 11%. This clonotype was obtained from a man in his 60s with head and neck cancer. Source material: PBMCs.

The CDR3 DNA is TGTGCCAGTAGTATTGGGGGAAATCAGCCCCAGCATTTT. Protein sequence: CASSIGGNQPQHF. The genes are TRBV19 and TRBJ1-5; possible D gene TRBD1, 5 bases. CDR3 length equals 13 residues. The germline V and J ends were trimmed by 3 bases and 4 bases, with 7 bases remaining between them. Germline V CDR1 and CDR2: LNHDA, SQIVND (reference sequence). Full variable domain (outside the CDR3, taken from reference TRBV19 and TRBJ1-5): DGGITQSPKYLFRKEGQNVTLSCEQNLNHDAMYWYRQDPGQGLRLIYYSQIVNDFQKGDIAEGYSVSREKKESFPLTVTSAQKNPTAFYLCASSIGGNQPQHFGDGTRLSIL.